This T cell receptor beta chain comes out of a study of beta chain features in type 1 diabetes. Isolated RNA was reverse transcribed in full, so expressed TCRB transcripts were sequenced. Clones were sequenced by immunoSEQ multiplex PCR, and TCRdb holds only the in-frame ones, with some missing. Of a few hundred thousand clones in the sample, roughly 9.8% are singletons; the top ten hold approximately 0.6%. Trimming took off 8 bases at V and 4 bases at J, with 5 bases between the two ends. The CDR3 spans 10 residues. CDR1 and CDR2 from the germline V gene are SEHNR and FQNEAQ (reference sequence). General study findings and limits: Within each of all four CD4+ subsets, Type 1 diabetes patients had TCRB CDR3s that were moderately but significantly shorter.

This clone was seen at least ten times. Antigen specificity is unknown. The receptor was isolated from a man aged 25 to 40 with type 1 diabetes. Source material: central memory CD4+ T cells from blood. The chain is built from TRBV7-9 and TRBJ1-2; D is unresolved. CDR3 sequence reads: CASGSYGYTF. As DNA, the CDR3 is TGTGCCAGCGGCTCCTATGGCTACACCTTC.